The 13 T cell receptor beta chains presented below share a single source sample, sequenced in a study of blood T cell repertoires in COVID-19. Profiled with immunoSEQ multiplex PCR; TCRdb holds only in-frame clones, not every one. This sample has fewer than 350,000 clones, with just over 85% found just once. Sequences were obtained from PBMCs or T cells enriched from blood (not recorded which). The source is a woman aged 35 to 49 with acute COVID-19.

The chain joins TRBV5-1 to TRBJ2-1, with TRBD2 as a possible D gene (6 bases). CDR3 length: 15 residues. Germline CDR1 SGHRS, CDR2 YFSETQ. V gave up 4 bases and J gave up 7 bases, with 18 bases separating them. The CDR3 is CASSPRRGAGNEQFF. CDR3 nucleotide sequence: TGCGCCAGCAGCCCACGGAGAGGGGCGGGAAATGAGCAGTTCTTC.

This rearrangement joins TRBV18 to TRBJ1-6; D unclear. From germline, CDR1 is KGHSH and CDR2 LQKENI. The ends were cut back, 4 bases at V and 8 bases at J, with 12 bases in the middle. The CDR3 length is 14 residues. This CDR3 is CASSLVGRDSPLHF. DNA of the CDR3: TGTGCCAGCTCACTCGTCGGTCGGGATTCACCCCTCCACTTT.

The J gene is TRBJ1-5, the V gene TRBV19; 8 bases fit TRBD1. The ends lost 1 base at V and 6 bases at J; junction bases unmatched: 11. CDR1 is LNHDA, CDR2 SQIVND, per germline (reference sequence). This CDR3 spans 17 amino acids. CDR3 DNA sequence: TGTGCCAGTAGTATAGTAGGACAGGGAGGAAAGTTTCAGCCCCAGCATTTT. This translates into CASSIVGQGGKFQPQHF.

The rearrangement joins TRBV9 to TRBJ2-7; 8 nucleotides agree with TRBD2. This CDR3 is 14 amino acids long. Germline CDR1 reads SGDLS; CDR2 reads YYNGEE. V lost 4 bases, J lost 5 bases, and 8 bases stayed unmatched. The CDR3 region is CASSPEKTSDEQYF. CDR3 DNA sequence: TGTGCCAGCAGCCCGGAAAAGACTAGCGACGAGCAGTACTTC.

The chain uses TRBV27 and TRBJ1-2; D possibly corresponds to TRBD1 (5 bases). Germline V gene data show CDR1 as MNHEY and CDR2 as SMNVEV (reference sequence). This CDR3 is built from 14 residues. V lost 4 bases to trimming and J lost 7 bases, with 16 bases between them. The CDR3 reads CASSYGDGGSGYTF. The CDR3 DNA reads as TGTGCCAGCAGTTACGGGGACGGGGGATCTGGCTACACCTTC.

The gene calls are TRBV28 and TRBJ2-1; TRBD1 is a possible D gene (7 bases). Trimming took 1 base from V and 9 from J, leaving 16 bases between them. CDR1 and CDR2 from the germline V gene are MDHEN and SYDVKM. The CDR3 loop spans 15 amino acids. The CDR3 DNA reads TGTGCCAGCAGTTTATCTAGGGCAGGGGGGTCTGAGCAGTTCTTC. Residues: CASSLSRAGGSEQFF.

The rearrangement joins TRBV7-3 to TRBJ1-1; 10 bases are a match to TRBD1. This CDR3 is built from 16 residues. V lost 5 bases, J lost 1 base, and 7 bases stayed unmatched. CDR1 is SGHTA, CDR2 FQGTGA, per germline. This CDR3 reads CASSATDRGRNTEAFF. CDR3 DNA: TGTGCCAGCAGCGCCACAGACAGGGGGCGGAACACTGAAGCTTTCTTT.

The chain combines TRBV28 with TRBJ2-1; 8 bases agree with TRBD2. The junction had 18 bases not matched to a gene; V was cut back by 6 bases and J by 8 bases. Germline assignment: CDR1 MDHEN and CDR2 SYDVKM. This CDR3 comprises 17 residues. CDR3 amino acids: CASSTLEGLVVFDEQFF. The CDR3 DNA sequence: TGTGCCAGCAGCACCTTGGAGGGACTAGTTGTTTTCGATGAGCAGTTCTTC.

The chain employs TRBV2 and TRBJ2-7; D is ambiguous. The CDR3 length is 14 residues. Trimming stripped 1 base from V and 3 bases from J, with 10 bases between. Looked up from germline, CDR1 is SNHLY and CDR2 is FYNNEI. The CDR3 sequence is CASSEGYRSYEQYF. The CDR3 DNA reads TGTGCCAGCAGTGAAGGTTACAGAAGCTACGAGCAGTACTTC.

The chain links TRBV28 to TRBJ2-6; 8 nucleotides match TRBD1. The germline V gene has CDR1 MDHEN and CDR2 SYDVKM. Trimming removed 6 bases from V and 0 bases from J; junction bases left unmatched: 10. CDR3 length equals 18 residues. The CDR3 loop reads CASSRGRQGSSGANVLTF. The CDR3, as DNA: TGTGCCAGCAGCCGCGGACGACAGGGGAGCTCTGGGGCCAACGTCCTGACTTTC.

The chain has TRBV5-6 and TRBJ1-2; TRBD1 is a possible D gene (6 bases). The CDR3 loop spans 13 amino acids. V gave up 7 bases and J gave up 8 bases, with 18 bases separating them. From germline, CDR1 is SGHDT and CDR2 YYEEEE. This chain's CDR3 is CASGGQPTGGYTF. The CDR3 DNA reads as TGTGCCAGCGGCGGACAGCCCACAGGGGGCTACACCTTC.

The rearrangement joins TRBV4-1 to TRBJ2-3, with TRBD1 identical over 10 bases. CDR3 length: 13 residues. Losses at the gene ends were 5 bases for V and 12 bases for J; bases not matched to a gene: 8. Germline V gives CDR1 MGHRA, CDR2 YSYEKL. The CDR3 is CASSYTGTGVQYF. In nucleotides, the CDR3 is TGCGCCAGCAGCTACACCGGGACAGGGGTTCAGTATTTT.

This sequence joins TRBV19 and TRBJ1-1, with TRBD1 as a possible D gene (5 bases). CDR1 LNHDA and CDR2 SQIVND come from the germline V gene (reference sequence). The germline V and J ends were trimmed by 1 base and 6 bases, with 9 bases remaining between them. The CDR3 length is 13 residues. In nucleotides, the CDR3 is TGTGCCAGTAGTATAGGCGTGACAGCTGAAGCTTTCTTT. This sequence encodes CASSIGVTAEAFF. Full variable domain (outside the CDR3, taken from reference TRBV19 and TRBJ1-1): DGGITQSPKYLFRKEGQNVTLSCEQNLNHDAMYWYRQDPGQGLRLIYYSQIVNDFQKGDIAEGYSVSREKKESFPLTVTSAQKNPTAFYLCASSIGVTAEAFFGQGTRLTVV.